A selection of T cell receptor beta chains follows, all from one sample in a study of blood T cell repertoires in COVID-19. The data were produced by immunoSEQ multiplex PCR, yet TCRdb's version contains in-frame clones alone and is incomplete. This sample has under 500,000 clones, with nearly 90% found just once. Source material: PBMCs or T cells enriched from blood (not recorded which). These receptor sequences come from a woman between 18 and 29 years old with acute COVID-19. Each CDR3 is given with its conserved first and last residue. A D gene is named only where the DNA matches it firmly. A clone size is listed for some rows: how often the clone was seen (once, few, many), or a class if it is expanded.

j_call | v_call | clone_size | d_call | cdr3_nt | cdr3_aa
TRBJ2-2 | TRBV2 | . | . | TGTGCCAGCAGTGGGTCGGGGGACACCGGGGAGCTGTTTTTT | CASSGSGDTGELFF
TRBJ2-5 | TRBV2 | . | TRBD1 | TGTGCCAGCAGTCAAACAGGGGGCTGGGAGACCCAGTACTTC | CASSQTGGWETQYF
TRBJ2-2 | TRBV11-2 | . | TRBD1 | TGTGCTAAAGGGGGCCGGACCGGGGAGCTGTTTTTT | CAKGGRTGELFF
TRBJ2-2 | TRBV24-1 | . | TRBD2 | TGTGCCACCAGTACTACTAGCGATAAAACCGGGGAGCTGTTTTTT | CATSTTSDKTGELFF
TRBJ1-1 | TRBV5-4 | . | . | TGTGCCAGCAGCTTGGAATTCGGTTTTCGTGAAGCTTTCTTT | CASSLEFGFREAFF
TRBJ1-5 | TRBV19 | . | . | TGTGCCAGTAATTACAGGGCGTCGAGCAATCAGCCCCAGCATTTT | CASNYRASSNQPQHF
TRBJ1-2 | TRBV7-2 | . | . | TGTGCCAGCAGCCCAAGCTTACTAGTGAGGGACTATGGCTACACCTTC | CASSPSLLVRDYGYTF
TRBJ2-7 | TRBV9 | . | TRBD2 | TGTGCCAGCAGCGAGGGGGAAATAGCGGGGATGTACGAGCAGTACTTC | CASSEGEIAGMYEQYF
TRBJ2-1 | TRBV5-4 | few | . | TGTGCCAGTCAACACGGGACACCGAATTACAATGAGCAGTTCTTC | CASQHGTPNYNEQFF
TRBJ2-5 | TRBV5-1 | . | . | TGCGCCAGCAGCTTGTCCGGGGGCCAAGAGACCCAGTACTTC | CASSLSGGQETQYF
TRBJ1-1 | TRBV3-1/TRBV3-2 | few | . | TGTGCCAGCAGCCTCGGACTCCCGGGCGAAGCTTTCTTT | CASSLGLPGEAFF
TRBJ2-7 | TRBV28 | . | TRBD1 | TGTGCCAGCAGTTGGGACAGGGAGTACGAGCAGTACTTC | CASSWDREYEQYF
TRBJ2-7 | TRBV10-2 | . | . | TGCGCCAGCAGTGAGTCGAGGGCTGGAGAGCAGTACTTC | CASSESRAGEQYF
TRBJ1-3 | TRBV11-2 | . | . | TGTGCCAGCAGCTTACCAGGTTTTTCTGGAAACACCATATATTTT | CASSLPGFSGNTIYF
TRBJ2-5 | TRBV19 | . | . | TGTGCCAGTAGGTTTCAGGGTGGTGAGACCCAGTACTTC | CASRFQGGETQYF
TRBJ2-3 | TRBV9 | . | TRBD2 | TGTGCCAGCAGCGTAGTAGCGGGGGACACAGATACGCAGTATTTT | CASSVVAGDTDTQYF
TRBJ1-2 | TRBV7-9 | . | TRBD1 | TGTGCCAGCAGCTTAGAGGGACAGAACTATGGCTACACCTTC | CASSLEGQNYGYTF
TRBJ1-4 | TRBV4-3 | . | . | TGCGCCAGCAGCCAAGCCGGTACAGGGATTAATGAAAAACTGTTTTTT | CASSQAGTGINEKLFF
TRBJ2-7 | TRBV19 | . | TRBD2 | TGTGCCAGTAGCCCCGGAAGCGGGAGGACGTACCCCTACGAGCAGTACTTC | CASSPGSGRTYPYEQYF
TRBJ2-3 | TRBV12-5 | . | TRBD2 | TGTGCTAGTGGTTTAGGGCTAGCGGGACCCACAGATACGCAGTATTTT | CASGLGLAGPTDTQYF
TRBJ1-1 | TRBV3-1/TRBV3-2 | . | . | TGTGCCAGCAGCCATCTTCCACCCTGGCTTACTGAAGCTTTCTTT | CASSHLPPWLTEAFF
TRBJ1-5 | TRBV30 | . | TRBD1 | TGTGCCTGGTCGGTAGACAGGGGATCCCAGCCCCAGCATTTT | CAWSVDRGSQPQHF
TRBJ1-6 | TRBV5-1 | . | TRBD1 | TGCGCCAGCAGCTTGGGGGGACAGGGGCGCTCACCCCTCCACTTT | CASSLGGQGRSPLHF
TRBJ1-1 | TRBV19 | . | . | TGTGCCAGTAGTATAGGTACGGGGAACACTGAAGCTTTCTTT | CASSIGTGNTEAFF
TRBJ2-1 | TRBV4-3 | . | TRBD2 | TGCGCCAGCAGCCAATTGGGCGGACTAGCGGAATCAAATGAGCAGTTCTTC | CASSQLGGLAESNEQFF
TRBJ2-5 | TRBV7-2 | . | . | TGTGCCAGCAGCTTAGTCCGACAAGACCTAGAGACCCAGTACTTC | CASSLVRQDLETQYF
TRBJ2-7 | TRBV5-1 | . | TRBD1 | TGCGCCAGCAGCTTGGAGGGACAGGGGTACGAGCAGTACTTC | CASSLEGQGYEQYF
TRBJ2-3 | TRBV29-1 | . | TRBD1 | TGCAGCGTTGAGGGACAGTCCACAGATACGCAGTATTTT | CSVEGQSTDTQYF
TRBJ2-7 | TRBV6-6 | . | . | TGTGCCAGCAGTTGGGACTTCGCCTACGAGCAGTACTTC | CASSWDFAYEQYF
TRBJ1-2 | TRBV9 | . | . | TGTGCCAGCACCTCCGGAGTGGCACTGGAAGGCTACACCTTC | CASTSGVALEGYTF
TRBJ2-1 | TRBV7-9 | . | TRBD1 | TGTGCCAGCAGCTCGAACAGACAGGGGAAGGAGGTTGAGCAGTTCTTC | CASSSNRQGKEVEQFF
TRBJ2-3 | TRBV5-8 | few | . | TGTGCCAGCAGCCCACGGGGATCGGGTAGCACAGATACGCAGTATTTT | CASSPRGSGSTDTQYF
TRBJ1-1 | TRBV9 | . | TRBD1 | TGTGCCAGCAGCGCGGGACAGATCCTCACCGTCAACACTGAAGCTTTCTTT | CASSAGQILTVNTEAFF
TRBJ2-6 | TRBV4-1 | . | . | TGCGCCAGCAGCCAGGTAGAGGCTGGGGCCAACGTCCTGACTTTC | CASSQVEAGANVLTF
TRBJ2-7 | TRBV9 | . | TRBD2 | TGTGCCAGCAGCCTACGACAGACTAGCGGCTACGAGCAGTACTTC | CASSLRQTSGYEQYF
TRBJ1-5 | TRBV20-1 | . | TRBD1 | TGCAGTGCTAGTGCCGGGACAGACAATCAGCCCCAGCATTTT | CSASAGTDNQPQHF
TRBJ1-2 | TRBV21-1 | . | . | TGTGCCAGCACCTACTTCCGATTAGCTAACTATGGCTACACCTTC | CASTYFRLANYGYTF
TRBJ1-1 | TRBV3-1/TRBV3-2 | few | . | TGTGCCAGCAGCCAATCAGGGAGGAACCTGAACACTGAAGCTTTCTTT | CASSQSGRNLNTEAFF
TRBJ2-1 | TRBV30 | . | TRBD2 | TGTGCCTGGAGTGAAGCGGCGGGAGGTAAGGGCAATGAGCAGTTCTTC | CAWSEAAGGKGNEQFF
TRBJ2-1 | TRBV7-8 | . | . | TGTGCCAGCAGGAACTGGGACGGACTATACAATGAGCAGTTCTTC | CASRNWDGLYNEQFF
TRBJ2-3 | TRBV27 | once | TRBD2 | TGTGCCAGCAGTCCCCGGCTAGCGGGGGGGGGCCCAGATACGCAGTATTTT | CASSPRLAGGGPDTQYF
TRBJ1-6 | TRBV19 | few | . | TGTGCCAGTGCACAGGCGGAGAATTCACCCCTCCACTTT | CASAQAENSPLHF
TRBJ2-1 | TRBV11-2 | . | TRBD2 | TGTGCCAGCAGCACCCCCGGGACTAGCGGGAATGAGCAGTTCTTC | CASSTPGTSGNEQFF
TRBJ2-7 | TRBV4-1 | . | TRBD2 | TGCGCCAGCAGCCAATCCCACGGGACTAGCGTATCCTACGAGCAGTACTTC | CASSQSHGTSVSYEQYF
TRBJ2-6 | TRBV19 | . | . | TGTGCCAGTAGTAACGGGGTTACCCACGGGACTTTACCTGGGGCCAACGTCCTGACTTTC | CASSNGVTHGTLPGANVLTF
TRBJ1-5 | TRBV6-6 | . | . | TGTGCCAGCAGTTACGTCAGGGAGGACCAGCCCCAGCATTTT | CASSYVREDQPQHF
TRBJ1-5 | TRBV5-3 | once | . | TGTGCCAGAAGACGCCCCACTACAGGGTTATACCAGCCCCAGCATTTT | CARRRPTTGLYQPQHF
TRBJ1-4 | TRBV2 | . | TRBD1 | TGTGCCAGCAGTGAGGAGGGGGCATTTGAAAAACTGTTTTTT | CASSEEGAFEKLFF
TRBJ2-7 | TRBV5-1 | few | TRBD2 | TGCGCCAGCAGCCCAGGACTAGCCGGTTCCTACGAGCAGTACTTC | CASSPGLAGSYEQYF
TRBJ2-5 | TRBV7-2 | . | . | TGTGCCAGCAGCTTAACAGGGCCGGGAGAGACCCAGTACTTC | CASSLTGPGETQYF
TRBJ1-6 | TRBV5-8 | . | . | TGTGCCAGCAGCTTTAGGACAGAGAATTCACCCCTCCACTTT | CASSFRTENSPLHF
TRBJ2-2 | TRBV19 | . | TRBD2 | TGTGCCAGTAGCCTCCTAGCGGGAGTAAACACCGGGGAGCTGTTTTTT | CASSLLAGVNTGELFF
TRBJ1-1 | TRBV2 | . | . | TGTGCCACCAGCAGGAACCAGGACACTGAAGCTTTCTTT | CATSRNQDTEAFF
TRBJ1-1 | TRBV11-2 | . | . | TGTGCCAGCAGCTACGGCGGGGGCGGAACTGAAGCTTTCTTT | CASSYGGGGTEAFF
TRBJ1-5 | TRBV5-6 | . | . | TGTGCCAGCAGCTTGGGGGGCAGATATCAGCCCCAGCATTTT | CASSLGGRYQPQHF
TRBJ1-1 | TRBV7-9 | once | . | TGTGCCAGCAGCTTTTCGGGCGGGGTGAACACTGAAGCTTTCTTT | CASSFSGGVNTEAFF
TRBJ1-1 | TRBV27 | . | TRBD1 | TGTGCCAGCAGTTCGCGGACAGGTAGCATGAACACTGAAGCTTTCTTT | CASSSRTGSMNTEAFF
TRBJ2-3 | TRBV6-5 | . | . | TGTGCCAGCAGTTACACCCGGGAGATAGTAGATACGCAGTATTTT | CASSYTREIVDTQYF
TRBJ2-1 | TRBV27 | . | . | TGTGCCAGCAGTTTATCCGGACAGTCTTACAATGAGCAGTTCTTC | CASSLSGQSYNEQFF
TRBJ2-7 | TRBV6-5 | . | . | TGTGCCAGCGAGGTGAGGTGGGAGCAGTACTTC | CASEVRWEQYF